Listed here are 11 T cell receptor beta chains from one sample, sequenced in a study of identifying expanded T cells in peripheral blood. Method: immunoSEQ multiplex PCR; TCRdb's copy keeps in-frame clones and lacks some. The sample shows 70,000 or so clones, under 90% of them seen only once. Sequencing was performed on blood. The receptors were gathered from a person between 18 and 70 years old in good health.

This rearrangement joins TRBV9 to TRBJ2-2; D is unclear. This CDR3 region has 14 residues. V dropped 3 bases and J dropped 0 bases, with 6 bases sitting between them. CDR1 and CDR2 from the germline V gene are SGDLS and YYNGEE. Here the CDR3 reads CASSEDPNTGELFF. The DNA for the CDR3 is TGTGCCAGCAGCGAGGACCCGAACACCGGGGAGCTGTTTTTT.

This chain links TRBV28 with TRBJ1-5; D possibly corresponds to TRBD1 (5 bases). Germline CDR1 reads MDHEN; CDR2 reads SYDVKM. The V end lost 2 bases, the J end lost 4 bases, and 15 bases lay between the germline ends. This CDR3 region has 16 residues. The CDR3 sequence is CASSLHFQGRNQPQHF. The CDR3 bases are TGTGCCAGCAGTTTACACTTCCAGGGAAGGAATCAGCCCCAGCATTTT.

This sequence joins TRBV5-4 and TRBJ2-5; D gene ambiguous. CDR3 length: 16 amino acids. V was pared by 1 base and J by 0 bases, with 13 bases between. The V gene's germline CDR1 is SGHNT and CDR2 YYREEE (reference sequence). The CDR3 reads CASSLRLGGYQETQYF. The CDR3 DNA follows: TGTGCCAGCAGCTTGAGGCTAGGCGGCTACCAAGAGACCCAGTACTTC.

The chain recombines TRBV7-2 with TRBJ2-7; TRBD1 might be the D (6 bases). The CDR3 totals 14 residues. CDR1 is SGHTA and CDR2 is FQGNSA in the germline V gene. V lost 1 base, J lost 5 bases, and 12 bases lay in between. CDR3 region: CASSLVPRGHEQYF. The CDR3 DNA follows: TGTGCCAGCAGCTTAGTGCCCAGGGGCCACGAGCAGTACTTC.

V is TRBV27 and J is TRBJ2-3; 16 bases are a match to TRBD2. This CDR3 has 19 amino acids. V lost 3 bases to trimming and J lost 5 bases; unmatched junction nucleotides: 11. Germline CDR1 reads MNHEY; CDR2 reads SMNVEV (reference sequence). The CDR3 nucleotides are TGTGCCAGCAGTTTCTCGGGACTAGCGGGAGGGTCAATTCGAGATACGCAGTATTTT. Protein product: CASSFSGLAGGSIRDTQYF.

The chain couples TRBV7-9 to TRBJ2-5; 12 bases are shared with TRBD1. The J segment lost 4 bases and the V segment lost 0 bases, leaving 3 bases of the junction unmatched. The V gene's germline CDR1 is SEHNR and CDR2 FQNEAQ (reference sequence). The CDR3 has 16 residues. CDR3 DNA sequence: TGTGCCAGCAGCTTAGCGGCGGGACAGGGGGCAGAGACCCAGTACTTC. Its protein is CASSLAAGQGAETQYF.

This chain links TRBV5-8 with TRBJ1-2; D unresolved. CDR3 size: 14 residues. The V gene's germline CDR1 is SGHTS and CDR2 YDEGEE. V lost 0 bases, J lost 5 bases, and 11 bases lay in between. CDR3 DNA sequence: TGTGCCAGCAGCTTGGCTGGCGGGGATTATGGCTACACCTTC. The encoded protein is CASSLAGGDYGYTF.

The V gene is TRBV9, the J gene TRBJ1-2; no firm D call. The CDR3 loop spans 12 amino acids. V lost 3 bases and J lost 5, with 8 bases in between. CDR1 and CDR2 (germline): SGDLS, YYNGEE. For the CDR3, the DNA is TGTGCCAGCAGCGGGCTAGTTTATGGCTACACCTTC. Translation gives CASSGLVYGYTF.

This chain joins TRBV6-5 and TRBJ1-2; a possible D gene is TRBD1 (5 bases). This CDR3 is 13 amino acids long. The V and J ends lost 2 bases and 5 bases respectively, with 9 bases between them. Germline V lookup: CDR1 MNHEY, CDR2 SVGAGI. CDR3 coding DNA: TGTGCCAGCAGTTACGGGGCGGAATATGGCTACACCTTC. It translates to CASSYGAEYGYTF.

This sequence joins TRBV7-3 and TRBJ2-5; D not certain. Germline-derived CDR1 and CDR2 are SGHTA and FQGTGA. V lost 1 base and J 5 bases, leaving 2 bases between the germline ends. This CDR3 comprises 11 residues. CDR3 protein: CASSLSETQYF. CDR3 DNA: TGTGCCAGCAGCTTAAGTGAGACCCAGTACTTC.

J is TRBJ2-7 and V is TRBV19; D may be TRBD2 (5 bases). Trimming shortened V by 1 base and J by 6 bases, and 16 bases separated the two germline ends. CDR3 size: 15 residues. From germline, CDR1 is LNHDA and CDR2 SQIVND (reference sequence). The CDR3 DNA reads TGTGCCAGTAGTATAGGGAGCGGCGTGGTTCTCGAGCAGTACTTC. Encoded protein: CASSIGSGVVLEQYF.